This T cell receptor beta chain was captured by sequencing in a study of identical twins. Overall study results and limits: Invariant cells of the MAIT and iNKT types might have partly distorted the zero-insertion analyses. Modelling underestimated the level of out-of-frame TCR alpha sharing observed in monozygotic twins. The authors drew conclusions from cross-sectional statistical analysis rather than following the same donors.

TCRdb called the 5' RACE reads again in MiXCR, with one record for every CDR3 protein. Seen here are 450,000 to 650,000 distinct CDR3 sequences, around 9.6% observed once, and the top ten hold approximately 3.2%. To note about this clonotype: Its target is unknown.

The CDR3 has 14 amino acids. CDR1 and CDR2 from the germline V gene are SEHNR and FQNEAQ (reference sequence). V trimming: 5 bases; J trimming: 10 bases; junction bases outside the gene matches: 12. Separately, the same data were catalogued under a study of yellow fever vaccine responses in identical twins.

The chain is built from TRBV7-9 and TRBJ2-3; TRBD2 aligns across 7 bases. The sample taken for sequencing was PBMCs. The clonotype was recovered from a woman between 18 and 30 years old in good health. CDR3 nucleotide sequence: TGTGCCAGCAGCCAAAGCGGGGCGGAGGTTTCGCAGTATTTT. Amino acids: CASSQSGAEVSQYF. The entire variable domain, with the rest obtained from reference TRBV7-9 and TRBJ2-3, is as follows: DTGVSQNPRHKITKRGQNVTFRCDPISEHNRLYWYRQTLGQGPEFLTYFQNEAQLEKSRLLSDRFSAERPKGSFSTLEIQRTEQGDSAMYLCASSQSGAEVSQYFGPGTRLTVL.